These 30 T cell receptor beta chains were all obtained from the same sample, sequenced in a study of cytomegalovirus exposure and HLA in healthy donors listed by TCRdb under 2017. The library was made by the immunoSEQ multiplex PCR assay. TCRdb took over this immuneACCESS table, retaining in-frame rearrangements with V and J assigned. Such tables are incomplete; in checked studies, under half of the missing clones stem from an unresolved V gene, and the remainder is unexplained. The sample profile shows around 230,000 clones; about 86% of them were found once. The ten largest clones represent 1% to 1.5% of the sample. The sample comprised PBMCs. These receptors originate from a woman in her twenties or thirties in good health and CMV-seropositive.

The genes are TRBV7-8 and TRBJ1-1; TRBD1 might be the D (6 bases). Germline V gives CDR1 SGHVS, CDR2 FQNEAQ. Trimming removed 4 bases at V and 0 bases at J, with 18 bases between. This CDR3 has 17 residues. The CDR3 is CASSSASAGTLNTEAFF. CDR3 bases: TGTGCCAGCAGCTCAGCATCTGCCGGGACACTGAACACTGAAGCTTTCTTT.

This clone was detected a few times. This chain links TRBV30 with TRBJ2-7; 7 bases are a match to TRBD2. Germline values: CDR1 GTSNPN, CDR2 SVGIG (reference sequence). The CDR3 contains 12 residues. The ends lost 4 bases at V and 4 bases at J; junction bases unmatched: 4. The CDR3 DNA follows: TGTGCCTGGAATGAGCGGGATTACGAGCAGTACTTC. The encoded protein is CAWNERDYEQYF.

The chain uses TRBV4-1 and TRBJ1-3; 8 bases are a match to TRBD1. The germline gives CDR1 MGHRA, CDR2 YSYEKL. V shed 2 bases and J 0 bases; nucleotides not matched to a gene: 3. The CDR3 sequence is 16 residues long. This CDR3 is CASSQLGTGSGNTIYF. CDR3 nucleotide sequence: TGCGCCAGCAGCCAATTGGGGACAGGCTCTGGAAACACCATATATTTT.

The chain combines TRBV27 with TRBJ2-7; 7 bases fit TRBD2. Germline CDR1 and CDR2: MNHEY and SMNVEV (reference sequence). V shed 5 bases, J shed 0 bases, and the junction held 7 bases outside the gene matches. The CDR3 covers 15 residues. CDR3 protein: CASSPTKRGSYEQYF. The CDR3 DNA sequence: TGTGCCAGCAGTCCTACAAAGCGGGGCTCCTACGAGCAGTACTTC.

This sequence joins TRBV27 and TRBJ2-1, with a possible D match to TRBD2 (6 bases). Trimming cost V 4 bases and J 7 bases, with 14 bases left between them. Germline values: CDR1 MNHEY, CDR2 SMNVEV (reference sequence). The CDR3 sequence is 14 residues long. The CDR3 is CASSYDGGGNEQFF. CDR3 DNA sequence: TGTGCCAGCAGTTATGACGGGGGAGGTAATGAGCAGTTCTTC.

Only one count was recorded for this clone. V usage is TRBV18 and J usage is TRBJ2-3; D possibly corresponds to TRBD1 (6 bases). The CDR3 has 16 amino acids. Germline CDR1 reads KGHSH; CDR2 reads LQKENI. With 2 bases removed from V and 1 base from J, the gap between germline ends came to 13 bases. CDR3 DNA sequence: TGTGCCAGCTCACCAGGGGGCTCCCCGCGCACAGATACGCAGTATTTT. This translates into CASSPGGSPRTDTQYF. Full variable domain (remainder filled in from reference TRBV18 and TRBJ2-3): NAGVMQNPRHLVRRRGQEARLRCSPMKGHSHVYWYRQLPEEGLKFMVYLQKENIIDESGMPKERFSAEFPKEGPSILRIQQVVRGDSAAYFCASSPGGSPRTDTQYFGPGTRLTVL.

For this clone: The same CDR3 also results from other DNA sequences found in this sample. The chain links TRBV19 to TRBJ2-7; 7 bases line up with TRBD1. V shed 1 base, J shed 1 base, and the junction held 1 base outside the gene matches. CDR1 is LNHDA and CDR2 is SQIVND in the germline V gene (reference sequence). The CDR3 spans 14 residues. The CDR3, as DNA: TGTGCCAGTAGTATAGGGACAGGATCCTACGAGCAGTACTTC. It yields the protein CASSIGTGSYEQYF.

As regards this clone: The junction differs from germline at one of its ends, possibly a read error. The chain has TRBV10-3 and TRBJ1-2, with TRBD1 matching over 10 bases. CDR1 ENHRY and CDR2 SYGVKD come from the germline V gene. The CDR3 is 11 amino acids. The CDR3 spells CAISESGQGIF. The CDR3 DNA reads as TGTGCCATCAGTGAGTCGGGACAGGGGATCTTC.

The V and J genes are TRBV4-1 and TRBJ2-1, with D possibly being TRBD2 (6 bases). Germline loops: CDR1 MGHRA, CDR2 YSYEKL. Trimming shortened V by 1 base and J by 4 bases, and 14 bases separated the two germline ends. The CDR3 is made up of 16 amino acids. Written as DNA, the CDR3 is TGCGCCAGCAGCCAAGCGGGAGTGGGGTTTTACAATGAGCAGTTCTTC. The encoded protein is CASSQAGVGFYNEQFF.

The CDR3, as DNA: TGTGCCAGCAGCTTGGGTACAGGGGACTACAATGAGCAGTTCTTC. As protein: CASSLGTGDYNEQFF. The rearrangement joins TRBV7-2 to TRBJ2-1; 7 nucleotides agree with TRBD1. CDR3 length: 15 amino acids. Germline CDR1 is SGHTA and CDR2 is FQGNSA. Trimming took 3 bases from V and 3 from J; bases not matched to a gene: 5.

V gene TRBV30 combines with J gene TRBJ2-3; tentative D call: TRBD1 (5 bases). V was trimmed by 8 bases and J by 2 bases, leaving 20 bases between them. This CDR3 has 15 residues. CDR1 and CDR2 from the germline V gene are GTSNPN and SVGIG (reference sequence). CDR3 nucleotide sequence: TGTGCCGGACAACTACAGGTCTGGGACACAGATACGCAGTATTTT. This encodes CAGQLQVWDTDTQYF. The variable domain in full, completed from reference TRBV30 and TRBJ2-3, reads SQTIHQWPATLVQPVGSPLSLECTVEGTSNPNLYWYRQAAGRGLQLLFYSVGIGQISSEVPQNLSASRPQDRQFILSSKKLLLSDSGFYLCAGQLQVWDTDTQYFGPGTRLTVL.

The CDR3 nucleotides are TGTGCCAGCAGCTTAAGGGCTAGCGCTCACTACGAGCAGTACTTC. Residues: CASSLRASAHYEQYF. The chain has TRBV7-8 and TRBJ2-7; D might be TRBD2 (6 bases). The germline V gene has CDR1 SGHVS and CDR2 FQNEAQ. V lost 2 bases and J 3 bases, leaving 14 bases between the germline ends. This CDR3 has 15 residues.

The V call is TRBV27, the J call TRBJ2-3; 14 bases are shared with TRBD2. From germline, CDR1 is MNHEY and CDR2 SMNVEV (reference sequence). The CDR3 is 17 amino acids. V was clipped by 3 bases and J by 6 bases; unmatched bases: 8. This CDR3 reads CASSFFGTSGSRDTQYF. CDR3 nucleotides: TGTGCCAGCAGTTTCTTCGGGACTAGCGGGAGTAGGGATACGCAGTATTTT.

The chain couples TRBV2 to TRBJ2-6; TRBD1 is a possible D gene (5 bases). Germline CDR1 reads SNHLY; CDR2 reads FYNNEI. The CDR3 has 15 residues. The V end was cut by 5 bases, the J end by 3 bases, with 11 bases between. CDR3 sequence (DNA): TGTGCCAGCAGTCGTCAGGGTAGTGGGGCCAACGTCCTGACTTTC. It yields the protein CASSRQGSGANVLTF.

The chain joins TRBV6-1 to TRBJ1-4, with TRBD1 as a possible D gene (6 bases). The germline V and J ends were trimmed by 7 bases and 8 bases, with 14 bases remaining between them. The germline CDR1 and CDR2 sequences are MNHNS and SASEGT. This CDR3 spans 13 amino acids. In DNA, the CDR3 is TGTGCCAGCAAAACCCCGGGACAAGAAAAACTGTTTTTT. Translation gives CASKTPGQEKLFF.

This sequence joins TRBV4-2 and TRBJ2-1; tentative D call: TRBD1 (5 bases). Germline loops: CDR1 LGHNA, CDR2 YNFKEQ. The CDR3 runs to 15 residues. Trimming removed 4 bases from V and 1 base from J, with 11 bases in between. The CDR3 DNA is TGTGCCAGCAGCCGGGGCGAGTCGTCCTACAATGAGCAGTTCTTC. Protein sequence: CASSRGESSYNEQFF.

The rearrangement joins TRBV7-9 to TRBJ1-2; perhaps TRBD1 as D (6 bases). Trimming took off 5 bases at V and 0 bases at J, with 16 bases between the two ends. This CDR3 is 16 amino acids long. Germline V gene lookup returns CDR1 SEHNR and CDR2 FQNEAQ (reference sequence). Here the CDR3 DNA reads TGTGCCAGCAGCCCCCCTCAGGGGAGGGCTAACTATGGCTACACCTTC. Its translation: CASSPPQGRANYGYTF.

The chain is built from TRBV4-1 and TRBJ2-5; 10 nucleotides match TRBD1. CDR1 is MGHRA and CDR2 is YSYEKL in the germline V gene. This CDR3 is 16 amino acids long. V gave up 3 bases and J gave up 5 bases; unmatched junction bases: 9. The CDR3 DNA follows: TGCGCCAGCAGCCACGGGACAGGGGACCTTGGGGAGACCCAGTACTTC. Encoded protein: CASSHGTGDLGETQYF.

This clone occurred once. The chain links TRBV7-2 to TRBJ2-1, with unresolved D. The germline V and J ends were trimmed by 5 bases and 6 bases, with 14 bases remaining between them. In germline, CDR1 is SGHTA, CDR2 FQGNSA. The CDR3 runs to 14 residues. The CDR3 DNA sequence: TGTGCCAGCAGCCCGTCGTGGGCGATCAATGAGCAGTTCTTC. Its translation is CASSPSWAINEQFF.

The chain recombines TRBV19 with TRBJ2-2; 13 bases match TRBD2. The V gene end was trimmed by 4 bases and the J gene end by 5 bases; junction bases not matched to a gene: 7. The CDR3 contains 17 residues. The germline CDR1 and CDR2 sequences are LNHDA and SQIVND (reference sequence). CDR3 DNA: TGTGCCAGTAGTAAACGGACTAGCGGGAGCAGTACCGGGGAGCTGTTTTTT. This encodes CASSKRTSGSSTGELFF.

The chain employs TRBV19 and TRBJ2-7; 7 nucleotides match TRBD2. The CDR3 consists of 15 residues. V shed 3 bases and J 0 bases; nucleotides not matched to a gene: 5. CDR1 is LNHDA, CDR2 SQIVND, per germline (reference sequence). The DNA for the CDR3 is TGTGCCAGTAGTATTGGGGGGGGACTCTCCTACGAGCAGTACTTC. Its protein is CASSIGGGLSYEQYF.

The V call is TRBV7-6, the J call TRBJ2-5; tentatively, D is TRBD2 (6 bases). This CDR3 comprises 13 residues. In germline, CDR1 is SGHVS, CDR2 FNYEAQ. The V end was cut by 5 bases, the J end by 9 bases, with 16 bases between. Here the CDR3 DNA reads TGTGCCAGCAGCCCCGAGAGCGGCGGGGCCCAGTACTTC. Its translation is CASSPESGGAQYF.

This rearrangement joins TRBV28 to TRBJ2-1; 8 bases agree with TRBD2. The trim removed 6 bases at V and 7 bases at J, leaving 8 bases unmatched. Germline CDR1 is MDHEN and CDR2 is SYDVKM. The CDR3 consists of 14 residues. The CDR3: CASRASGSRNEQFF. CDR3 bases: TGTGCCAGCAGGGCCAGCGGGAGCCGGAATGAGCAGTTCTTC.

V gene TRBV7-9 combines with J gene TRBJ1-2; unclear D gene. Germline CDR1 reads SEHNR; CDR2 reads FQNEAQ (reference sequence). This CDR3 is built from 12 residues. Trimming removed 9 bases at V and 4 bases at J, with 12 bases between. DNA for the CDR3: TGTGCCAGTGAGGGCTGGAGCTATGGCTACACCTTC. This codes for CASEGWSYGYTF.

The chain joins TRBV7-9 to TRBJ2-1, with a possible D match to TRBD2 (5 bases). Per the germline V gene, CDR1 is SEHNR and CDR2 is FQNEAQ (reference sequence). Trimming cost V 0 bases and J 4 bases, with 16 bases left between them. The CDR3 is 17 residues long. CDR3 sequence (DNA): TGTGCCAGCAGCTTAGCGGGAGACCCCCGAAGATACAATGAGCAGTTCTTC. Translation gives CASSLAGDPRRYNEQFF.

V is TRBV18 and J is TRBJ2-2, with 8 bases lining up with TRBD1. The V and J ends lost 3 bases and 7 bases, in that order; junction bases with no gene match: 4. The length of the CDR3 is 14 residues. Germline-derived CDR1 and CDR2 are KGHSH and LQKENI. CDR3 in amino acids: CASSPAQGDGELFF. CDR3 sequence (DNA): TGTGCCAGCTCACCGGCACAGGGGGACGGGGAGCTGTTTTTT. Full variable domain (rest looked up from reference TRBV18 and TRBJ2-2): NAGVMQNPRHLVRRRGQEARLRCSPMKGHSHVYWYRQLPEEGLKFMVYLQKENIIDESGMPKERFSAEFPKEGPSILRIQQVVRGDSAAYFCASSPAQGDGELFFGEGSRLTVL.

The chain couples TRBV18 to TRBJ2-3; D is unclear. The germline V gene encodes CDR1 KGHSH and CDR2 LQKENI. The CDR3 has 14 residues. Trimming removed 6 bases from V and 4 bases from J, with 14 bases in between. CDR3 coding DNA: TGTGCCAGCTCTCACCTGGCCGATTCAGATACGCAGTATTTT. As protein: CASSHLADSDTQYF.

The chain combines TRBV2 with TRBJ2-1; D uncertain. Trimming removed 5 bases from V and 8 bases from J, with 7 bases in between. Germline V CDR1 and CDR2: SNHLY, FYNNEI. The CDR3 sequence is 11 residues long. The CDR3 spells CASSSRDEQFF. CDR3 sequence (DNA): TGTGCCAGCAGTTCTCGAGATGAGCAGTTCTTC.

This clone was counted only a few times. The genes are TRBV6-1 and TRBJ1-2; the D gene is possibly TRBD1 (5 bases). Germline V CDR1 and CDR2: MNHNS, SASEGT. V dropped 2 bases and J dropped 0 bases, with 13 bases sitting between them. This CDR3 region has 16 residues. The CDR3 DNA is TGTGCCAGCAGTGAATCGTCAGGGAAGACTAACTATGGCTACACCTTC. Its protein product is CASSESSGKTNYGYTF.

The rearrangement joins TRBV18 to TRBJ2-1, with 7 bases identical to TRBD1. Trimming at V came to 3 bases and at J to 8 bases, leaving 7 bases not matched to a gene. CDR1 and CDR2 (germline): KGHSH, LQKENI. The CDR3 totals 14 residues. CDR3 amino acids: CASSPGQEGYEQFF. The CDR3 region has the DNA TGTGCCAGCTCACCTGGACAGGAAGGGTATGAGCAGTTCTTC.